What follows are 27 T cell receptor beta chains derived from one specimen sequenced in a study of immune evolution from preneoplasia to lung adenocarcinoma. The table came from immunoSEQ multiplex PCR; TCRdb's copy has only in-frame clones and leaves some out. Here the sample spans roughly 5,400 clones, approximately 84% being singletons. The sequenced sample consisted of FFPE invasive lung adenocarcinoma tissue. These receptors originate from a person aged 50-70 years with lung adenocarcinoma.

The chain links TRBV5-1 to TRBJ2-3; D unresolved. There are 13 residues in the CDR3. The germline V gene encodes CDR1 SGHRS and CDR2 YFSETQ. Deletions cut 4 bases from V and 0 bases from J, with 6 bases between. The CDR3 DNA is TGCGCCAGCAGCGATCCCAGCACAGATACGCAGTATTTT. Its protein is CASSDPSTDTQYF.

The CDR3 bases are TGTGCCAGCAAACAGCGCAATCAGCCCCAGCATTTT. Its protein is CASKQRNQPQHF. The rearrangement uses TRBV28 and TRBJ1-5; D remains unclear. V gave up 7 bases and J gave up 2 bases, with 6 bases separating them. Germline loops: CDR1 MDHEN, CDR2 SYDVKM. This CDR3 spans 12 amino acids.

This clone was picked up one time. The CDR3 coding sequence is TGTGCCATCAGTGACTCAGGGGGCAGCTACGAGCAGTACTTC. This codes for CAISDSGGSYEQYF. The rearrangement joins TRBV10-3 to TRBJ2-7; 8 bases agree with TRBD1. This CDR3 comprises 14 residues. CDR1 is ENHRY, CDR2 SYGVKD, per germline. The trim removed 3 bases at V and 3 bases at J, leaving 4 bases unmatched.

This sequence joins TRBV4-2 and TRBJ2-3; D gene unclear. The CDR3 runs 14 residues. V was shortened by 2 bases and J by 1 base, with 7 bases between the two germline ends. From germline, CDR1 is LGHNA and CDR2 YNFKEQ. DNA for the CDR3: TGTGCCAGCAGCCAACCTGTACGCACAGATACGCAGTATTTT. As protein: CASSQPVRTDTQYF.

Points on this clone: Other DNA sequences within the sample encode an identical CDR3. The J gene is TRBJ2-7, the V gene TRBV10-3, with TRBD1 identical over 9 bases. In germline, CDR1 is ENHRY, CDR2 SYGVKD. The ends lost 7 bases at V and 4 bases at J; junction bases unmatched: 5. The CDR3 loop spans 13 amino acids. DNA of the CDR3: TGTGCCATCAACCCCGGACAGGGGTACGAGCAGTACTTC. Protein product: CAINPGQGYEQYF.

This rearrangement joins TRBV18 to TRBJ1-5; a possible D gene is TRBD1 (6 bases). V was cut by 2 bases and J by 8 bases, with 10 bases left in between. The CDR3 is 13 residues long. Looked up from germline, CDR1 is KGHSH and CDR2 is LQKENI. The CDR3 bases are TGTGCCAGCTCACCAGGGGGCGGGGAGCCCCAGCATTTT. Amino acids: CASSPGGGEPQHF.

The CDR3 DNA reads TGTGCCAGCAGCCGGACAGATACGCAGTATTTT. Its protein is CASSRTDTQYF. The chain links TRBV7-9 to TRBJ2-3; D gene uncertain. CDR3 length: 11 residues. Trimming took off 5 bases at V and 3 bases at J, with 3 bases between the two ends. CDR1 and CDR2 from the germline V gene are SEHNR and FQNEAQ (reference sequence).

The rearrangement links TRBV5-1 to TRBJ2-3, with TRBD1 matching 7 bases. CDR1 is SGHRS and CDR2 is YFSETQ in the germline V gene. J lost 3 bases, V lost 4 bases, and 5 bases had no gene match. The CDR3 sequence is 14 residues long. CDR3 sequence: CASSRRQGTDTQYF. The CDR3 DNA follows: TGCGCCAGCAGCAGAAGACAGGGAACAGATACGCAGTATTTT.

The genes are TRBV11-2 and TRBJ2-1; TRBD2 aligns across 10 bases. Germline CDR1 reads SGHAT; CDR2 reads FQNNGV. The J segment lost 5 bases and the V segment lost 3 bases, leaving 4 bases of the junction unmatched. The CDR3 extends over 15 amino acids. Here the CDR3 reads CASSFRAGGDNEQFF. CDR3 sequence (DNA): TGTGCCAGCAGCTTCAGAGCGGGAGGGGACAATGAGCAGTTCTTC.

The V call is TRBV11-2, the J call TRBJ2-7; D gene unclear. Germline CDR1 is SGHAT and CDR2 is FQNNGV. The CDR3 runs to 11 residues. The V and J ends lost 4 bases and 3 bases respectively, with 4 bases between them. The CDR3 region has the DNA TGTGCCAGCAGCTATCACTACGAGCAGTACTTC. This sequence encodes CASSYHYEQYF.

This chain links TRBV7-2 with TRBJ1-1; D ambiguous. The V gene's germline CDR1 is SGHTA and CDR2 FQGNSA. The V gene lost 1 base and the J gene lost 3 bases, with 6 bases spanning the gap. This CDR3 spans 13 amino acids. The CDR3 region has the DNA TGTGCCAGCAGCTTAGACAGATACACTGAAGCTTTCTTT. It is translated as CASSLDRYTEAFF.

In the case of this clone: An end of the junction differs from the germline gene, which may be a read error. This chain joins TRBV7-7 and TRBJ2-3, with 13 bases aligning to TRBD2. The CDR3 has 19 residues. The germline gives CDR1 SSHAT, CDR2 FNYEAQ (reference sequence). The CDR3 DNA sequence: TGTGCTAGCAGCTGCAAACTAGCGGGAGGGCCGACCGGCACAGATACGCAGTATTTT. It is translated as CASSCKLAGGPTGTDTQYF.

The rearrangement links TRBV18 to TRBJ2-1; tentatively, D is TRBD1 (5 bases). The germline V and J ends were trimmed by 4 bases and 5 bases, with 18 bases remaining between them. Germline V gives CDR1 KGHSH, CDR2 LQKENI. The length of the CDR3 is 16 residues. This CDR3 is CASSLGGRALDNEQFF. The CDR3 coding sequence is TGTGCCAGCTCACTGGGCGGCAGGGCGCTGGACAATGAGCAGTTCTTC. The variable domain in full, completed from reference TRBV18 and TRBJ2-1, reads NAGVMQNPRHLVRRRGQEARLRCSPMKGHSHVYWYRQLPEEGLKFMVYLQKENIIDESGMPKERFSAEFPKEGPSILRIQQVVRGDSAAYFCASSLGGRALDNEQFFGPGTRLTVL.

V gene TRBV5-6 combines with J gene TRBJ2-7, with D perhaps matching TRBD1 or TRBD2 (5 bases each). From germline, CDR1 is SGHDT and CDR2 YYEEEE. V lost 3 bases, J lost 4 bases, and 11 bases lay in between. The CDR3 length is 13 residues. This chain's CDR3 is CASSWDEGYEQYF. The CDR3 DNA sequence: TGTGCCAGCAGCTGGGACGAAGGGTACGAGCAGTACTTC.

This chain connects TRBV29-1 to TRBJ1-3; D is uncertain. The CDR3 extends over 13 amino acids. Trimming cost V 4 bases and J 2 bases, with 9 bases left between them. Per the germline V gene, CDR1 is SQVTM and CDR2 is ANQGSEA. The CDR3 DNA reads TGCAGCGTTGCCGTGGGTACTGGAAACACCATATATTTT. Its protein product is CSVAVGTGNTIYF.

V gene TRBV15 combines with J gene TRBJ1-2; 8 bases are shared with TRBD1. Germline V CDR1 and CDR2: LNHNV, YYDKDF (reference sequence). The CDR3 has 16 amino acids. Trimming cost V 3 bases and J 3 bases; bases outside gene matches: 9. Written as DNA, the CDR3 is TGTGCCACCAGCAGCCCCCGGACAGGGCCGCACTATGGCTACACCTTC. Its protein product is CATSSPRTGPHYGYTF.

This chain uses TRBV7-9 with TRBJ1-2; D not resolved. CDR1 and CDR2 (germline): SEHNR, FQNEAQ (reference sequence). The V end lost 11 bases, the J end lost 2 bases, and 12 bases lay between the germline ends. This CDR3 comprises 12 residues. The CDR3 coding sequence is TGTGCCCTCGGCCAGCAGAACTATGGCTACACCTTC. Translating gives CALGQQNYGYTF.

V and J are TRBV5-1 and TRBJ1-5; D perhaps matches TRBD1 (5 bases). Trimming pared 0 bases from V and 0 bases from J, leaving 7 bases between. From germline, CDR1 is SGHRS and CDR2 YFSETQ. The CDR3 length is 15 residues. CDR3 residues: CASSLEGISNQPQHF. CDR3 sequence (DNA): TGCGCCAGCAGCTTGGAGGGGATTAGCAATCAGCCCCAGCATTTT.

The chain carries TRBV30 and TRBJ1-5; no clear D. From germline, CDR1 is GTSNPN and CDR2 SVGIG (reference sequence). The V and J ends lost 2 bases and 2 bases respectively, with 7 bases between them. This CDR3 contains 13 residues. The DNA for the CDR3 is TGTGCCTGGAGTATAAGGGGCAATCAGCCCCAGCATTTT. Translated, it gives CAWSIRGNQPQHF. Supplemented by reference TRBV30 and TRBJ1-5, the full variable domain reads SQTIHQWPATLVQPVGSPLSLECTVEGTSNPNLYWYRQAAGRGLQLLFYSVGIGQISSEVPQNLSASRPQDRQFILSSKKLLLSDSGFYLCAWSIRGNQPQHFGDGTRLSIL.

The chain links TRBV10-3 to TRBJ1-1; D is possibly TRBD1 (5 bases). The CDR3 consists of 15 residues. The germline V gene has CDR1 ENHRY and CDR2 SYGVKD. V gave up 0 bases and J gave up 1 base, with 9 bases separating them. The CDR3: CAISESWQGNTEAFF. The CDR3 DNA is TGTGCCATCAGTGAGTCGTGGCAGGGGAACACTGAAGCTTTCTTT.

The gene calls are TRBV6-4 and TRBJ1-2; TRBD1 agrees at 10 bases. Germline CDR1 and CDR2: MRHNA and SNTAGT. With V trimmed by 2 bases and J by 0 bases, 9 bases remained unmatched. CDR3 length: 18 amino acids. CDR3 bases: TGTGCCAGCAGTGACACAGGGACAGGGGACTCGTCTAACTATGGCTACACCTTC. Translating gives CASSDTGTGDSSNYGYTF.

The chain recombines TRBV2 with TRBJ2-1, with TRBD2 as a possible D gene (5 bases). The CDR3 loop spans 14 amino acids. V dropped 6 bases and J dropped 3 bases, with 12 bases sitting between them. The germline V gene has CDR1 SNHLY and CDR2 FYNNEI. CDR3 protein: CASSVRADYNEQFF. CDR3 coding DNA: TGTGCCAGCAGCGTGCGGGCCGACTACAATGAGCAGTTCTTC. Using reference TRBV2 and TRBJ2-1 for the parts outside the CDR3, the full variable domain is EPEVTQTPSHQVTQMGQEVILRCVPISNHLYFYWYRQILGQKVEFLVSFYNNEISEKSEIFDDQFSVERPDGSNFTLKIRSTKLEDSAMYFCASSVRADYNEQFFGPGTRLTVL.

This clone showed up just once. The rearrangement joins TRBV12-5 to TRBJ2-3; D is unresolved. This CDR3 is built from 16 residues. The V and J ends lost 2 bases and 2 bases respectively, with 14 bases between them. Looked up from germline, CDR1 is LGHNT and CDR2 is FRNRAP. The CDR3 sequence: CASGLFLASSTDTQYF. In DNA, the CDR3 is TGTGCTAGTGGTTTGTTCCTGGCCAGTTCCACAGATACGCAGTATTTT.

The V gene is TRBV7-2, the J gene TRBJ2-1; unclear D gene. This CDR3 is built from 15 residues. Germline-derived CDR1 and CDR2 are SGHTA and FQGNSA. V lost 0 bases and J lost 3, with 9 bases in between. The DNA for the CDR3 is TGTGCCAGCAGCTTAGCAGCGTCGAACTACAATGAGCAGTTCTTC. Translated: CASSLAASNYNEQFF.

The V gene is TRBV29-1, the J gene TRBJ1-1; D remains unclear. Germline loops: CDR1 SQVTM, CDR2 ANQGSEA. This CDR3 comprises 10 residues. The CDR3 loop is CSAKYTEAFF. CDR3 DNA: TGCAGTGCAAAATACACTGAAGCTTTCTTT.

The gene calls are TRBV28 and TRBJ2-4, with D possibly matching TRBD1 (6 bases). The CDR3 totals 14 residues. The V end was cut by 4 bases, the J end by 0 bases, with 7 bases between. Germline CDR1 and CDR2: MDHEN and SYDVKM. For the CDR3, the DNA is TGTGCCAGCAGTTACAGGGAAGCCAAAAACATTCAGTACTTC. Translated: CASSYREAKNIQYF.

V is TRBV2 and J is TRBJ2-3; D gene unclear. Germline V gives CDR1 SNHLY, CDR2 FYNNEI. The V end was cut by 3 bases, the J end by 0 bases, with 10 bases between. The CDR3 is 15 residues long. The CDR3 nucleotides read TGTGCCAGCAGTGAGGACGGATCTAGCACAGATACGCAGTATTTT. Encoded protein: CASSEDGSSTDTQYF.